What follows are 25 T cell receptor beta chains derived from one specimen sequenced in a study of regulatory T cells in long-lasting Graves disease. Time point of the sample: persistent/refractory GD, antithyroid drugs over 5 years with positive TRAb. There was RNA extracted from PBMCs, and the TCR library was made from it. Combining iRepertoire HTBI primers with Arm-PCR of CDR3 regions, the authors built TCR beta libraries. TCRdb redid the calling of the multiplex PCR reads with MiXCR, one entry per CDR3 protein. The table has about 470,000 distinct CDR3 sequences, around a fifth seen once. The sequencing used peripheral blood mononuclear cells (PBMCs), collected when the disease was refractory, from a patient treated with antithyroid drugs. Receptor source: a female donor with Graves disease.

This clonotype was detected ten times or more. The chain uses TRBV30 and TRBJ1-4; D uncertain. This CDR3 contains 12 residues. Germline values: CDR1 GTSNPN, CDR2 SVGIG (reference sequence). With 6 bases removed from V and 4 bases from J, the gap between germline ends came to 9 bases. The CDR3 coding sequence is TGTGCCTGTGAGGAGGATAATGAAAAACTGTTTTTT. It is translated as CACEEDNEKLFF.

V is TRBV29-1 and J is TRBJ1-1; D gene ambiguous. There are 11 residues in the CDR3. The V gene lost 7 bases and the J gene lost 5 bases, with 11 bases spanning the gap. Germline CDR1 and CDR2: SQVTM and ANQGSEA. The CDR3 reads CSAEGGTEAFF. In DNA form, the CDR3 reads TGCAGCGCCGAAGGCGGTACTGAAGCTTTCTTT.

This clonotype has a handful of counts. The rearrangement links TRBV6-5 to TRBJ1-6; TRBD1 agrees at 10 bases. The CDR3 is made up of 15 amino acids. The V segment lost 0 bases and the J segment 12 bases; nucleotides outside the gene matches: 5. Germline values: CDR1 MNHEY, CDR2 SVGAGI. DNA of the CDR3: TGTGCCAGCAGTTACTCGCCGGGACAGGGGTTACCCCTCCACTTT. The encoded protein is CASSYSPGQGLPLHF.

This clonotype was counted once. The chain combines TRBV12-3 or TRBV12-4 with TRBJ2-3; D perhaps matches TRBD2 (6 bases). The V and J ends lost 2 bases and 4 bases respectively, with 10 bases between them. The CDR3 extends over 14 amino acids. Here the CDR3 DNA reads TGTGCCAGCAGTTTAATGGTAGCGGCAGATACGCAGTATTTT. This encodes CASSLMVAADTQYF.

The DNA for the CDR3 is TGTGCCAGCAGTTACAATCCGTCCGGGTTCAATCAGCCCCAGCATTTT. Encoded protein: CASSYNPSGFNQPQHF. The chain joins TRBV6-5 to TRBJ1-5, with D hard to call. In germline, CDR1 is MNHEY, CDR2 SVGAGI. The CDR3 is 16 residues long. Trimming took 2 bases from V and 3 from J, leaving 14 bases between them.

This sequence joins TRBV7-2 and TRBJ2-7; the D gene is possibly TRBD1 (6 bases). Looked up from germline, CDR1 is SGHTA and CDR2 is FQGNSA. Trimming took off 6 bases at V and 2 bases at J, with 14 bases between the two ends. CDR3 length: 14 amino acids. CDR3 in DNA: TGTGCCAGCAGAAGGACAGCATTCACCTACGAGCAGTACTTC. As protein: CASRRTAFTYEQYF. Drawing the rest from reference TRBV7-2 and TRBJ2-7, the complete variable domain is GAGVSQSPSNKVTEKGKDVELRCDPISGHTALYWYRQSLGQGLEFLIYFQGNSAPDKSGLPSDRFSAERTGGSVSTLTIQRTQQEDSAVYLCASRRTAFTYEQYFGPGTRLTVT.

Only a few counts were recorded for this clonotype. The chain employs TRBV12-3 or TRBV12-4 and TRBJ2-3; no firm D call. This CDR3 is 13 amino acids long. V lost 7 bases and J 1 base, leaving 9 bases between the germline ends. CDR3 in DNA: TGTGCCAGCACCGCCGGTGGCACAGATACGCAGTATTTT. It codes for CASTAGGTDTQYF.

The chain is built from TRBV20-1 and TRBJ2-7; 10 nucleotides line up with TRBD2. V gave up 4 bases and J gave up 0 bases; unmatched junction bases: 9. This CDR3 comprises 16 residues. Germline lookup yields CDR1 DFQATT and CDR2 SNEGSKA (reference sequence). CDR3 sequence (DNA): TGCAGTGCTACTAGCGGGAGACCGGGCAGCTCCTACGAGCAGTACTTC. Amino acid sequence: CSATSGRPGSSYEQYF.

This clonotype was seen at least ten times. The chain is built from TRBV2 and TRBJ2-7; 7 positions match TRBD2. Per the germline V gene, CDR1 is SNHLY and CDR2 is FYNNEI. The CDR3 has 15 residues. Unmatched junction bases numbered 8, after V lost 5 bases and J lost 1 base. The CDR3 protein is CASSKETAGSYEQYF. CDR3 coding DNA: TGTGCCAGCAGTAAGGAGACAGCGGGATCCTACGAGCAGTACTTC.

In this sample, this clonotype turned up many times. The V gene is TRBV2, the J gene TRBJ1-1, with a tentative D call TRBD1 (6 bases). Germline V gene lookup returns CDR1 SNHLY and CDR2 FYNNEI. CDR3 length equals 11 residues. The ends were cut back, 9 bases at V and 7 bases at J, with 12 bases in the middle. Here the CDR3 reads CASWTAVEAFF. The CDR3 DNA reads as TGTGCCAGTTGGACAGCAGTTGAAGCTTTCTTT.

This clonotype was counted many times. The chain links TRBV28 to TRBJ1-5; weak D call: TRBD1 (6 bases). Germline-derived CDR1 and CDR2 are MDHEN and SYDVKM. Trimming shortened V by 4 bases and J by 2 bases, and 12 bases separated the two germline ends. The CDR3 runs 15 residues. CDR3 nucleotides: TGTGCCAGCAGTTCCCCCGGACAGCGCAATCAGCCCCAGCATTTT. Its protein is CASSSPGQRNQPQHF.

This clonotype was observed many times. This chain uses TRBV28 with TRBJ2-7; D may be TRBD2 (5 bases). There are 13 residues in the CDR3. Trimming pared 6 bases from V and 7 bases from J, leaving 16 bases between. The germline V gene encodes CDR1 MDHEN and CDR2 SYDVKM. This CDR3 reads CASSRGGWREQYF. CDR3 nucleotide sequence: TGTGCCAGCAGCCGGGGTGGTTGGCGGGAGCAGTACTTC.

To note about this clonotype: This may be a read error: a much more frequent sequence differs by one nucleotide. This rearrangement joins TRBV20-1 to TRBJ1-1; D uncertain. The germline gives CDR1 DFQATT, CDR2 SNEGSKA (reference sequence). The CDR3 is 15 amino acids. V dropped 2 bases and J dropped 2 bases, with 15 bases sitting between them. Written as DNA, the CDR3 is TGCAGTGCTAGACTCCCTTGGAGTCGAAACACTGAAGCTTTCTTT. It encodes CSARLPWSRNTEAFF.

The genes are TRBV28 and TRBJ2-3; 8 bases fit TRBD1. With V trimmed by 1 base and J by 0 bases, 3 bases remained unmatched. CDR3 size: 16 residues. Looked up from germline, CDR1 is MDHEN and CDR2 is SYDVKM. The chain's CDR3 is CASSLLTGASTDTQYF. The CDR3 DNA sequence: TGTGCCAGCAGTTTATTGACAGGGGCTAGCACAGATACGCAGTATTTT.

The chain couples TRBV28 to TRBJ2-3; 7 nucleotides agree with TRBD1. V lost 6 bases, J lost 4 bases, and 16 bases stayed unmatched. Germline-derived CDR1 and CDR2 are MDHEN and SYDVKM. The CDR3 has 17 residues. The CDR3 DNA is TGTGCCAGCAGACCAGGGGGTTTCGGTTCGCCCTCAGATACGCAGTATTTT. Translating it yields CASRPGGFGSPSDTQYF.

This clonotype was recorded a few times. This sequence joins TRBV15 and TRBJ2-6, with unresolved D. The CDR3 consists of 13 residues. The V end was cut by 8 bases, the J end by 0 bases, with 5 bases between. Looked up from germline, CDR1 is LNHNV and CDR2 is YYDKDF (reference sequence). The CDR3 sequence is CATVLSGANVLTF. The CDR3, as DNA: TGTGCCACCGTGCTCTCTGGGGCCAACGTCCTGACTTTC.

The table lists this clonotype with many counts. The chain joins TRBV7-9 to TRBJ2-7; 8 bases line up with TRBD1. In germline, CDR1 is SEHNR, CDR2 FQNEAQ (reference sequence). V was clipped by 4 bases and J by 5 bases; unmatched bases: 1. The CDR3 consists of 12 residues. The CDR3 DNA follows: TGTGCCAGCAGCTCGACAGGGGACGAGCAGTACTTC. Translation gives CASSSTGDEQYF.

V usage is TRBV28 and J usage is TRBJ2-1; tentatively, D is TRBD2 (6 bases). The CDR3 runs to 13 residues. Trimming removed 10 bases at V and 6 bases at J, with 16 bases between. Germline V gene data show CDR1 as MDHEN and CDR2 as SYDVKM. The CDR3 DNA follows: TGTGCCACCTCCTACGGGACTCCCAATGAGCAGTTCTTC. Encoded protein: CATSYGTPNEQFF.

This clonotype has at least ten counts. J is TRBJ1-2 and V is TRBV27; TRBD1 matches 9 bases. This CDR3 region has 14 residues. CDR1 is MNHEY, CDR2 SMNVEV, per germline (reference sequence). V shed 8 bases, J shed 6 bases, and the junction held 10 bases outside the gene matches. DNA of the CDR3: TGTGCCAGCGGGGATCCGGGACAGGGACATGGCTACACCTTC. Its translation is CASGDPGQGHGYTF.

This clonotype has a handful of counts. The chain joins TRBV9 to TRBJ2-5; no definite D call. The V end lost 0 bases, the J end lost 0 bases, and 9 bases lay between the germline ends. In germline, CDR1 is SGDLS, CDR2 YYNGEE. This CDR3 is 15 amino acids long. The CDR3 DNA sequence: TGTGCCAGCAGCGTAGGAGGCAGTTACCAAGAGACCCAGTACTTC. Translating it yields CASSVGGSYQETQYF. The whole variable domain, filled in from reference TRBV9 and TRBJ2-5, reads DSGVTQTPKHLITATGQRVTLRCSPRSGDLSVYWYQQSLDQGLQFLIQYYNGEERAKGNILERFSAQQFPDLHSELNLSSLELGDSALYFCASSVGGSYQETQYFGPGTRLLVL.

This CDR3 reads CSASPIQSYEQYF. The CDR3 DNA sequence: TGCAGTGCCAGTCCAATACAGTCCTACGAGCAGTACTTC. The chain joins TRBV20-1 to TRBJ2-7; no reliable D call. V gave up 6 bases and J gave up 1 base, with 13 bases separating them. This CDR3 region has 13 residues. The germline V gene encodes CDR1 DFQATT and CDR2 SNEGSKA (reference sequence).

Only a few counts were recorded for this clonotype. The chain joins TRBV3-1 to TRBJ2-7, with no clear D. CDR1 and CDR2 from the germline V gene are LGHDT and YNNKEL (reference sequence). Trimming removed 2 bases from V and 3 bases from J, with 5 bases in between. This CDR3 contains 12 residues. CDR3 DNA sequence: TGTGCCAGCAGCCAAAACTTCTACGAGCAGTACTTC. Protein: CASSQNFYEQYF.

This clonotype was recorded once. The V and J genes are TRBV11-3 and TRBJ2-3, with D unclear. The CDR3 extends over 14 amino acids. With 5 bases removed from V and 3 bases from J, the gap between germline ends came to 12 bases. Germline lookup yields CDR1 SGHNT and CDR2 YENEEA. The CDR3 nucleotides are TGTGCCAGCAGCACCCTGCATCGGACAGATACGCAGTATTTT. It codes for CASSTLHRTDTQYF.

Only a few counts were recorded for this clonotype. The CDR3 region has the DNA TGTGCCACCAGTGATGTACAGGGAATTACCGGGGAGCTGTTTTTT. Translating gives CATSDVQGITGELFF. This chain links TRBV24-1 with TRBJ2-2; TRBD1 is a possible D gene (6 bases). Germline V lookup: CDR1 KGHDR, CDR2 SFDVKD. CDR3 size: 15 residues. Between the trimmed V and J ends, which lost 3 bases and 5 bases, there was a span of 12 bases.

This clonotype appeared many times. A much larger clonotype is one base distant, so this may be a read error. J is TRBJ2-5 and V is TRBV6-1, with unresolved D. CDR1 and CDR2 from the germline V gene are MNHNS and SASEGT. There are 11 residues in the CDR3. Trimming removed 10 bases from V and 1 base from J, with 7 bases in between. The chain's CDR3 is CATSPQETQYF. The CDR3 nucleotides are TGTGCCACCAGCCCCCAAGAGACCCAGTACTTC.